Listed below are T cell receptor beta chains from one sample, sequenced in a study of cytomegalovirus exposure and HLA in healthy donors. Repertoires were generated with immunoSEQ multiplex PCR, while TCRdb's copy carries only in-frame clones and drops some. The top ten hold roughly 1.5% of the sample, which has fewer than 250,000 clones, roughly four fifths seen once. The specimen was PBMCs. Receptor source: a girl aged 10 to 17 in good health and CMV-seronegative. CDR3s include the opening cysteine and the closing phenylalanine or tryptophan. A D gene is named only where the DNA matches it firmly. Clone size, where shown, is once, few, many, or a class for clones that have expanded.

TRBJ2-7 TRBV30 NA NA TGTGCCTGGAACATCGCGGAGGGTTACGAGCAGTACTTC CAWNIAEGYEQYF
TRBJ2-6 TRBV2 NA TRBD1 TGTGCCAGCAGTAAGGACAGGACCTCTGGGGCCAACGTCCTGACTTTC CASSKDRTSGANVLTF
TRBJ1-1 TRBV5-5 NA NA TGTGCCAGCAGCTTGGCCTTGTACACTGAAGCTTTCTTT CASSLALYTEAFF
TRBJ2-5 TRBV27 NA TRBD2 TGTGCCAGCAGTTCATCCACGGGGGGGGAGACCCAGTACTTC CASSSSTGGETQYF
TRBJ2-7 TRBV20-1 NA NA TGCAGTGCACCACAAGACTACGAGCAGTACTTC CSAPQDYEQYF
TRBJ2-7 TRBV5-6 NA TRBD1 TGTGCCAGCAGCCGTTTCGCCGTGGGACAGGGAGTCGTCGAGCAGTACTTC CASSRFAVGQGVVEQYF
TRBJ1-2 TRBV11-2 NA NA TGTGCCAGCAGCTTAGGCGTGCTAGACAGTTACTATGGCTACACCTTC CASSLGVLDSYYGYTF
TRBJ1-4 TRBV18 few NA TGTGCCAGCTCACTCGGACAGAGTGAAAAACTGTTTTTT CASSLGQSEKLFF
TRBJ2-1 TRBV5-5 few TRBD1 TGTGCCAGCAGCTTGGAGGACAGGGGGCTTATTACGTGGAATGAGCAGTTCTTC CASSLEDRGLITWNEQFF
TRBJ2-6 TRBV5-4 NA NA TGTGCCAGCAGCTCCAACAGGGCCTCTGGGGCCAACGTCCTGACTTTC CASSSNRASGANVLTF
TRBJ1-6 TRBV7-2 NA NA TGTGCCAGCAGGCGTCTTAATTCACCCCTCCACTTT CASRRLNSPLHF
TRBJ2-5 TRBV4-1 NA TRBD2 TGCGCCAGCAGCCAAGACAACGCTAGCGGGGGGCCGTACTTC CASSQDNASGGPYF
TRBJ1-1 TRBV7-9 NA TRBD1 TGTGCCAGCAGCTTAGGGCAGGGGGCGATAAGCTCTGAAGCTTTCTTT CASSLGQGAISSEAFF
TRBJ2-2 TRBV7-9 once NA TGTGCCAGCAGCCCAAGCAGGGGTTTCACCGGGGAGCTGTTTTTT CASSPSRGFTGELFF
TRBJ1-5 TRBV6-1 NA NA TGTGCCAGCAGTGAAGGATCTTTGGGACAACCAAATCAGCCCCAGCATTTT CASSEGSLGQPNQPQHF
TRBJ2-1 TRBV9 NA TRBD2 TGTGCCAGCAGCGCCAAAGGGTGGACTAGCGGGTTTCCTTACAATGAGCAGTTCTTC CASSAKGWTSGFPYNEQFF
TRBJ1-1 TRBV29-1 few NA TGCAGCGTTGGGACTGCGACGAACACTGAAGCTTTCTTT CSVGTATNTEAFF
TRBJ1-1 TRBV23-1 NA TRBD1 TGCGCCAGCATTTCTGACAGGGGGATAAACACTGAAGCTTTCTTT CASISDRGINTEAFF
TRBJ1-6 TRBV7-3 NA NA TGTGCCAGCAGCTTAGCCGCAACGGGGGGCTCACCCCTCCACTTT CASSLAATGGSPLHF
TRBJ1-2 TRBV19 NA NA TGTGCCAGTAGTATCACCACTCCTAACTATGGCTACACCTTC CASSITTPNYGYTF
TRBJ1-5 TRBV2 NA NA TGTGCCAGCAGTGAGCCAGGAGGGAATCAGCCCCAGCATTTT CASSEPGGNQPQHF
TRBJ2-1 TRBV5-1 few TRBD1 TGCGCCAGCAGCTTGGACGGGGACAGCTATAATGAGCAGTTCTTC CASSLDGDSYNEQFF
TRBJ2-1 TRBV5-1 NA NA TGCGCCAGCAGCTTGGGCGGGATGGCCTACAATGAGCAGTTCTTC CASSLGGMAYNEQFF
TRBJ2-3 TRBV11-2 NA TRBD1 TGTGCCAGCAGCCTAAGCCAGGGGGCTAGTGGAACAGATACGCAGTATTTT CASSLSQGASGTDTQYF
TRBJ2-1 TRBV4-3 NA NA TGCGCCAGCAGCCGCGCTCTAGTCGCGAGCTCCTACAATGAGCAGTTCTTC CASSRALVASSYNEQFF
TRBJ1-4 TRBV7-2 NA NA TGTGCCAGCAGCCTGAGGTGGCAGGGGATTCTATCTAATGAAAAACTGTTTTTT CASSLRWQGILSNEKLFF
TRBJ2-1 TRBV21-1 NA NA TGTGCCAGCAGCAAAGGGACTAGCGGGACCAACTACAATGAGCAGTTCTTC CASSKGTSGTNYNEQFF
TRBJ1-5 TRBV6-1 NA TRBD1 TGTGCCAGCAGTGAAGTCGTCAGGGGGCTGTATGGTAGCAATCAGCCCCAGCATTTT CASSEVVRGLYGSNQPQHF
TRBJ1-1 TRBV7-2 NA NA TGTGCCAGCAGCTTAGATCGAGGCTTTGAAGCTTTCTTT CASSLDRGFEAFF
TRBJ2-7 TRBV27 NA NA TGTGCCAGCAGTTTTCTAGTCTACGAGCAGTACTTC CASSFLVYEQYF
TRBJ1-3 TRBV6-5 once TRBD1 TGTGCCAGCAGCTATGACAGGGCTGGAAACACCATATATTTT CASSYDRAGNTIYF
TRBJ1-4 TRBV7-9 NA NA TGTGCCAGCAGCTCCCCGTGGTCGGTCGATGAAAAACTGTTTTTT CASSSPWSVDEKLFF
TRBJ1-3 TRBV7-9 few NA TGTGCCAGCAGCTTGGGCTCGCTTGGAAACACCATATATTTT CASSLGSLGNTIYF
TRBJ1-5 TRBV19 NA NA TGTGCCAGTAGTATAGGGGGGGATCGCAATCAGCCCCAGCATTTT CASSIGGDRNQPQHF
TRBJ2-2 TRBV9 NA TRBD1 TGTGCCAGTAACAGGGGGACGAACACCGGGGAGCTGTTTTTT CASNRGTNTGELFF
TRBJ1-2 TRBV5-1 NA TRBD1 TGCGCCAGCAGCCCAAGGACAGGGGGGTCGGCATATGGCTACACCTTC CASSPRTGGSAYGYTF
TRBJ2-5 TRBV7-8 NA NA TGTGCCAGCAGCTTTCAGGGCCGAAAAGCCCAGTACTTC CASSFQGRKAQYF
TRBJ1-3 TRBV7-2 NA TRBD1 TGTGCCAGCAGCTTAAGGGCACAGGGGTCTGGAAACACCATATATTTT CASSLRAQGSGNTIYF
TRBJ1-1 TRBV10-3 NA NA TGTGCCATCAGTGCGGGGGAGGGCTTGAACACTGAAGCTTTCTTT CAISAGEGLNTEAFF
TRBJ1-5 TRBV18 NA NA TGTGCCAGCTCACCAGATCGAGGGCCATACCAGCCCCAGCATTTT CASSPDRGPYQPQHF
TRBJ2-3 TRBV10-3 NA TRBD1 TGTGCCATCAGTGAGTCTAATTGGGACAGGTACACAGATACGCAGTATTTT CAISESNWDRYTDTQYF